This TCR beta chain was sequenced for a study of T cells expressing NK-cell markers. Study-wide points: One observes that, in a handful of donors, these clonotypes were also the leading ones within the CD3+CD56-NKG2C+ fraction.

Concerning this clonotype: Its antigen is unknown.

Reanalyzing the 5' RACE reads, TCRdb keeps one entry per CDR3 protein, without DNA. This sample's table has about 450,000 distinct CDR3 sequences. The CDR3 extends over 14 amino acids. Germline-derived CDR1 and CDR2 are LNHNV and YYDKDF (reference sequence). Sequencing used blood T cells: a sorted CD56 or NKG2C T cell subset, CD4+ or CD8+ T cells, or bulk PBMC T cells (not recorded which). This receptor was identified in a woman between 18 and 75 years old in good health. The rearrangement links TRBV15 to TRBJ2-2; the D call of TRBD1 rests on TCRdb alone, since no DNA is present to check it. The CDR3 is CATSRAGGPGELFF.